Below, 24 T cell receptor beta chains from the same sample are listed, as sequenced in a study of STAT5B mutations in CD4+ large granular lymphocyte leukemia. This table comes from immunoSEQ multiplex PCR, and its TCRdb copy is limited to in-frame clones, with some not included. The data hold some 38,000 clones, with approximately 72% observed a single time. The specimen was CD4+ T cells from blood buffy coats. Receptors were obtained from a human donor in good health.

This clone was counted a few times. J is TRBJ1-1 and V is TRBV10-3; 10 bases align to TRBD1. This CDR3 is 14 amino acids long. V shed 8 bases, J shed 7 bases, and the junction held 10 bases outside the gene matches. Germline V lookup: CDR1 ENHRY, CDR2 SYGVKD. In DNA, the CDR3 is TGTGCCATCGCCCGGACAGGGGGGAGGGGTGAAGCTTTCTTT. Encoded protein: CAIARTGGRGEAFF.

This chain uses TRBV5-5 with TRBJ2-2; D remains ambiguous. The V end was cut by 2 bases, the J end by 2 bases, with 13 bases between. Germline V gives CDR1 SGHKS, CDR2 YYEKEE (reference sequence). The CDR3 extends over 16 amino acids. CDR3 in amino acids: CASSFDGLRNTGELFF. CDR3 in DNA: TGTGCCAGCAGCTTCGATGGGTTGCGAAACACCGGGGAGCTGTTTTTT.

The chain is built from TRBV7-9 and TRBJ1-1; 7 bases align to TRBD1. Germline assignment: CDR1 SEHNR and CDR2 FQNEAQ (reference sequence). V lost 3 bases to trimming and J lost 3 bases; unmatched junction nucleotides: 4. The CDR3 covers 14 residues. CDR3: CASSFTGVDTEAFF. In nucleotides, the CDR3 is TGTGCCAGCAGCTTTACAGGGGTGGACACTGAAGCTTTCTTT. Using reference TRBV7-9 and TRBJ1-1 for the parts outside the CDR3, the full variable domain is DTGVSQNPRHKITKRGQNVTFRCDPISEHNRLYWYRQTLGQGPEFLTYFQNEAQLEKSRLLSDRFSAERPKGSFSTLEIQRTEQGDSAMYLCASSFTGVDTEAFFGQGTRLTVV.

There are a few counts of this clone. J is TRBJ2-2 and V is TRBV19; D unclear. This CDR3 comprises 12 residues. V shed 3 bases and J shed 7 bases, with 6 bases lying between them. Germline lookup yields CDR1 LNHDA and CDR2 SQIVND (reference sequence). CDR3 protein: CASSIRGGELFF. The CDR3, as DNA: TGTGCCAGTAGTATTCGCGGCGGGGAGCTGTTTTTT.

The chain links TRBV7-2 to TRBJ2-3; D gene ambiguous. In germline, CDR1 is SGHTA, CDR2 FQGNSA. V was trimmed by 1 base and J by 8 bases, leaving 13 bases between them. The CDR3 consists of 14 residues. CDR3 sequence reads: CASSLVGGSATQYF. DNA for the CDR3: TGTGCCAGCAGCTTAGTTGGCGGTAGTGCTACGCAGTATTTT. Full variable domain (outside the CDR3, taken from reference TRBV7-2 and TRBJ2-3): GAGVSQSPSNKVTEKGKDVELRCDPISGHTALYWYRQSLGQGLEFLIYFQGNSAPDKSGLPSDRFSAERTGGSVSTLTIQRTQQEDSAVYLCASSLVGGSATQYFGPGTRLTVL.

This chain joins TRBV6-5 and TRBJ1-2, with 7 bases matching TRBD1. The J segment lost 1 base and the V segment lost 7 bases, leaving 3 bases of the junction unmatched. Germline assignment: CDR1 MNHEY and CDR2 SVGAGI. The CDR3 covers 13 residues. The CDR3 sequence: CASKGTVNYGYTF. CDR3 bases: TGTGCCAGCAAGGGGACAGTTAACTATGGCTACACCTTC.

V usage is TRBV29-1 and J usage is TRBJ2-5; D call uncertain. V shed 5 bases and J shed 1 base, with 11 bases lying between them. This CDR3 contains 13 residues. Germline values: CDR1 SQVTM, CDR2 ANQGSEA. Here the CDR3 reads CSVSPDGQETQYF. As DNA, the CDR3 is TGCAGCGTTTCCCCCGACGGCCAAGAGACCCAGTACTTC.

Only one count was recorded for this clone. The chain combines TRBV5-8 with TRBJ2-5; D remains ambiguous. V lost 0 bases and J 2 bases, leaving 8 bases between the germline ends. This CDR3 spans 14 amino acids. Germline loops: CDR1 SGHTS, CDR2 YDEGEE. The CDR3 sequence: CASSLAVQQETQYF. The CDR3 bases are TGTGCCAGCAGCTTGGCCGTACAGCAAGAGACCCAGTACTTC.

The CDR3 spells CATARGGGPETQYF. The DNA of the CDR3 is TGTGCCACAGCTAGGGGCGGGGGGCCGGAGACCCAGTACTTC. The chain joins TRBV6-1 to TRBJ2-5; 8 bases are shared with TRBD2. CDR1 is MNHNS and CDR2 is SASEGT in the germline V gene. The trim removed 10 bases at V and 5 bases at J, leaving 12 bases unmatched. This CDR3 has 14 residues.

The chain employs TRBV18 and TRBJ1-4, with 7 nucleotides matching TRBD1. The CDR3 is 16 residues long. Trimming cost V 1 base and J 7 bases; bases outside gene matches: 9. CDR1 is KGHSH, CDR2 LQKENI, per germline. The CDR3 DNA reads TGTGCCAGCTCACCACTAACAACAGGGGTGGCTGAAAAACTGTTTTTT. Amino acids: CASSPLTTGVAEKLFF.

The V and J genes are TRBV19 and TRBJ1-4, with D perhaps TRBD1 (5 bases). This CDR3 contains 14 residues. CDR1 and CDR2 (germline): LNHDA, SQIVND (reference sequence). V was clipped by 6 bases and J by 4 bases, with 12 bases between them. CDR3 residues: CASRTRGLNEKLFF. In DNA, the CDR3 is TGTGCCAGTAGAACCCGGGGACTTAATGAAAAACTGTTTTTT. Supplemented by reference TRBV19 and TRBJ1-4, the full variable domain reads DGGITQSPKYLFRKEGQNVTLSCEQNLNHDAMYWYRQDPGQGLRLIYYSQIVNDFQKGDIAEGYSVSREKKESFPLTVTSAQKNPTAFYLCASRTRGLNEKLFFGSGTQLSVL.

This clone was found a few times. V gene TRBV19 combines with J gene TRBJ1-5; 10 nucleotides align to TRBD1. CDR3 length: 14 residues. The V gene's germline CDR1 is LNHDA and CDR2 SQIVND (reference sequence). Unmatched junction bases numbered 2, after V lost 5 bases and J lost 4 bases. CDR3 amino acids: CASSGQGGNQPQHF. In DNA, the CDR3 is TGTGCCAGTAGTGGACAGGGGGGAAATCAGCCCCAGCATTTT.

The rearrangement uses TRBV5-6 and TRBJ1-2; D is ambiguous. Trimming pared 1 base from V and 8 bases from J, leaving 9 bases between. Looked up from germline, CDR1 is SGHDT and CDR2 is YYEEEE. The CDR3 is 12 residues long. The CDR3 bases are TGTGCCAGCAGCTTGTCCCAGTACGGCTACACCTTC. This codes for CASSLSQYGYTF.

The genes are TRBV5-8 and TRBJ2-5, with D perhaps matching TRBD1 (7 bases). With 3 bases removed from V and 5 bases from J, the gap between germline ends came to 20 bases. This CDR3 is 16 amino acids long. In germline, CDR1 is SGHTS, CDR2 YDEGEE. The DNA for the CDR3 is TGTGCCAGCAGCTCGAGGCCCGAACAGGGGAGGGAGACCCAGTACTTC. Residues: CASSSRPEQGRETQYF.

V and J are TRBV6-1 and TRBJ2-1; no clear D. From germline, CDR1 is MNHNS and CDR2 SASEGT. V was shortened by 3 bases and J by 15 bases, with 12 bases between the two germline ends. The CDR3 totals 11 residues. The CDR3 DNA is TGTGCCAGCAGTGACCCGGGCCTACGGTTCTTC. This gives the protein CASSDPGLRFF.

The chain combines TRBV7-6 with TRBJ2-1; 7 bases line up with TRBD2. V dropped 0 bases and J dropped 0; count of bases not matched to a gene: 11. This CDR3 spans 19 amino acids. The germline V gene encodes CDR1 SGHVS and CDR2 FNYEAQ. CDR3 nucleotide sequence: TGTGCCAGCAGCTTAGCGACCGGACTAGATCTGAGCTCCTACAATGAGCAGTTCTTC. This translates into CASSLATGLDLSSYNEQFF.

The V and J genes are TRBV18 and TRBJ2-2, with unresolved D. V was cut by 3 bases and J by 3 bases, with 11 bases left in between. The CDR3 length is 15 residues. Germline-derived CDR1 and CDR2 are KGHSH and LQKENI. The CDR3 nucleotides are TGTGCCAGCTCACCCCGAAACCATGACACCGGGGAGCTGTTTTTT. Residues: CASSPRNHDTGELFF.

The chain links TRBV11-3 to TRBJ2-1, with D tentatively TRBD1 (6 bases). V dropped 0 bases and J dropped 6 bases, with 21 bases sitting between them. This CDR3 comprises 18 residues. The germline gives CDR1 SGHNT, CDR2 YENEEA. The CDR3 is CASSLDQGGTQSVNEQFF. Written as DNA, the CDR3 is TGTGCCAGCAGCTTAGATCAAGGGGGTACCCAATCGGTCAATGAGCAGTTCTTC.

The J gene is TRBJ1-2, the V gene TRBV7-2, with D hard to call. Germline V gives CDR1 SGHTA, CDR2 FQGNSA. Trimming shortened V by 7 bases and J by 2 bases, and 14 bases separated the two germline ends. The CDR3 extends over 14 amino acids. As DNA, the CDR3 is TGTGCCAGCATCTCGGGTAGCTCAAACTATGGCTACACCTTC. Translating gives CASISGSSNYGYTF.

The table lists this clone with a few counts. The chain uses TRBV7-2 and TRBJ2-2, with D uncertain. The CDR3 is 13 residues long. Germline V lookup: CDR1 SGHTA, CDR2 FQGNSA. V dropped 3 bases and J dropped 9 bases, with 11 bases sitting between them. CDR3 residues: CASSFLTSRELFF. The CDR3 bases are TGTGCCAGCAGCTTCTTGACTTCCCGGGAGCTGTTTTTT.

The rearrangement uses TRBV5-1 and TRBJ1-4; 10 bases are shared with TRBD1. The CDR3 loop spans 19 amino acids. V shed 0 bases and J 7 bases; nucleotides not matched to a gene: 15. Germline V CDR1 and CDR2: SGHRS, YFSETQ. CDR3 DNA sequence: TGCGCCAGCAGCTTGGTGAGGCTGACAGGGGGCGTATCTTTTGAAAAACTGTTTTTT. Translating gives CASSLVRLTGGVSFEKLFF.

Here the CDR3 reads CASSSVGGANSPLHF. CDR3 bases: TGCGCCAGCAGCTCCGTAGGTGGAGCCAATTCACCCCTCCACTTT. This chain joins TRBV5-1 and TRBJ1-6, with D hard to call. Germline V gives CDR1 SGHRS, CDR2 YFSETQ. The CDR3 totals 15 residues. The V end was cut by 3 bases, the J end by 7 bases, with 14 bases between.

CDR3 DNA sequence: TGTGCCAGCAGTTTAGAGGCGGGCCGGGGGATTTCACCCCTCCACTTT. Residues: CASSLEAGRGISPLHF. The chain combines TRBV27 with TRBJ1-6; D possibly corresponds to TRBD1 (5 bases). The CDR3 consists of 16 residues. CDR1 is MNHEY, CDR2 SMNVEV, per germline (reference sequence). V was cut by 2 bases and J by 9 bases, with 17 bases left in between.

This clone was recorded a few times. The CDR3, as DNA: TGTGCCGCCCGGGACAGTGGGAGGCCCCAGTACTTC. Translation gives CAARDSGRPQYF. The chain uses TRBV2 and TRBJ2-5; TRBD1 might be the D (7 bases). V dropped 11 bases and J dropped 9 bases, with 19 bases sitting between them. The CDR3 has 12 residues. Germline CDR1 is SNHLY and CDR2 is FYNNEI. Looking up the rest from reference TRBV2 and TRBJ2-5 gives the full variable domain: EPEVTQTPSHQVTQMGQEVILRCVPISNHLYFYWYRQILGQKVEFLVSFYNNEISEKSEIFDDQFSVERPDGSNFTLKIRSTKLEDSAMYFCAARDSGRPQYFGPGTRLLVL.